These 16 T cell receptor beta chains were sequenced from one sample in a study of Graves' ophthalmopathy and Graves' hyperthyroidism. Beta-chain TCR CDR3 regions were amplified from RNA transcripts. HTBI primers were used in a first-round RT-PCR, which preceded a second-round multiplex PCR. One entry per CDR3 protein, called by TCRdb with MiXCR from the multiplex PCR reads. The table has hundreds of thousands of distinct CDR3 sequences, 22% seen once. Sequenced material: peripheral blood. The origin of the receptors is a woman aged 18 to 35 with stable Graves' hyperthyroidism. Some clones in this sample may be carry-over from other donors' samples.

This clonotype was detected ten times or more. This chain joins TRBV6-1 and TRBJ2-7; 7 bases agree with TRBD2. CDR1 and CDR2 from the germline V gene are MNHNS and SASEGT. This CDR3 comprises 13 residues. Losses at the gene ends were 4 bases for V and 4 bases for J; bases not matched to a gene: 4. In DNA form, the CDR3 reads TGTGCCAGCAGTGTAACGGGGGGATACGAGCAGTACTTC. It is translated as CASSVTGGYEQYF.

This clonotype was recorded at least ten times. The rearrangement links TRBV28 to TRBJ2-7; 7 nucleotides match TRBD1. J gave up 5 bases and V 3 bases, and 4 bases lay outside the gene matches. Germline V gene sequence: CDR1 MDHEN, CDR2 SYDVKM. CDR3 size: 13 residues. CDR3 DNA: TGTGCCAGCAGTTTGACAGGGCAGAACGAGCAGTACTTC. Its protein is CASSLTGQNEQYF.

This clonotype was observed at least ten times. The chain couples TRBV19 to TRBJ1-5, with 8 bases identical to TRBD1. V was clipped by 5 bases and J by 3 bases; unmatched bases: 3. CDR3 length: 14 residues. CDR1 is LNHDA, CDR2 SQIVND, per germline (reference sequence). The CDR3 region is CASSVTGVNQPQHF. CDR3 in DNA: TGTGCCAGTAGTGTGACAGGGGTCAATCAGCCCCAGCATTTT.

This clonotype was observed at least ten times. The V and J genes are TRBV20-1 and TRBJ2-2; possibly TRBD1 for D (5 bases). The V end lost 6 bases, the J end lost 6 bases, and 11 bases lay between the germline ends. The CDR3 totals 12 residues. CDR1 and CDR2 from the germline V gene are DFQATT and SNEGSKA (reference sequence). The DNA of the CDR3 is TGCAGTGCAGAAGGGGTTGCCGGGGAGCTGTTTTTT. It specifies CSAEGVAGELFF.

CDR3 amino acids: CATSGTGAIGEAFF. In nucleotides, the CDR3 is TGTGCCACCTCCGGGACAGGGGCCATCGGTGAAGCTTTCTTT. The chain uses TRBV6-1 and TRBJ1-1, with 10 nucleotides matching TRBD1. CDR3 size: 14 residues. The ends lost 10 bases at V and 7 bases at J; junction bases unmatched: 12. Germline CDR1 reads MNHNS; CDR2 reads SASEGT.

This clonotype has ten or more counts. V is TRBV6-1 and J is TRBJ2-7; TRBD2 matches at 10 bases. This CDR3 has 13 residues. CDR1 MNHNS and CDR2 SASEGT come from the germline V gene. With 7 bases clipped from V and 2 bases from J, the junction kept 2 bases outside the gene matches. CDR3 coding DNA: TGTGCCAGCAAGCTAGCGGGGGCCTACGAGCAGTACTTC. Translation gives CASKLAGAYEQYF.

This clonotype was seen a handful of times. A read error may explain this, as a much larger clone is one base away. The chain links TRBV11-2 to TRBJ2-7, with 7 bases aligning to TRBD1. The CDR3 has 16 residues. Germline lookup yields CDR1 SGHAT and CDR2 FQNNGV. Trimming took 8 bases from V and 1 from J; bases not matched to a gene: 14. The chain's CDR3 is CASGLKVTGESYEQYF. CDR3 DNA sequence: TGTGCCAGCGGCCTGAAGGTTACAGGGGAATCCTACGAGCAGTACTTC.

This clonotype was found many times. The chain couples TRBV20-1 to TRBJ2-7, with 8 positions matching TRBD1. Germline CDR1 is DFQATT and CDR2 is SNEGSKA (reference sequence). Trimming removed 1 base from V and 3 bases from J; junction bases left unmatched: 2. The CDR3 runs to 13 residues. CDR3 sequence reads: CSARGQGRYEQYF. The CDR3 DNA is TGCAGTGCTAGAGGACAGGGGCGCTACGAGCAGTACTTC.

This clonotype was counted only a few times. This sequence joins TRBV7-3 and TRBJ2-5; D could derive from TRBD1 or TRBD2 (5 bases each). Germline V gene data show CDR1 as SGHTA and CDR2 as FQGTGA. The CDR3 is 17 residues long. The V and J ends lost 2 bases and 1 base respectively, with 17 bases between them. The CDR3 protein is CASSLSVDEGFQETQYF. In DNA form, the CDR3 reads TGTGCCAGCAGCTTATCCGTAGATGAGGGGTTCCAAGAGACCCAGTACTTC.

The CDR3 sequence: CASSFTGGRAGNTIYF. CDR3 nucleotide sequence: TGTGCCAGCAGCTTTACAGGGGGTCGGGCTGGAAACACCATATATTTT. The chain links TRBV9 to TRBJ1-3, with 8 bases that match TRBD1. This CDR3 is 16 amino acids long. V shed 4 bases, J shed 2 bases, and the junction held 8 bases outside the gene matches. From germline, CDR1 is SGDLS and CDR2 YYNGEE. The whole variable domain, remainder taken from reference TRBV9 and TRBJ1-3, is DSGVTQTPKHLITATGQRVTLRCSPRSGDLSVYWYQQSLDQGLQFLIQYYNGEERAKGNILERFSAQQFPDLHSELNLSSLELGDSALYFCASSFTGGRAGNTIYFGEGSWLTVV.

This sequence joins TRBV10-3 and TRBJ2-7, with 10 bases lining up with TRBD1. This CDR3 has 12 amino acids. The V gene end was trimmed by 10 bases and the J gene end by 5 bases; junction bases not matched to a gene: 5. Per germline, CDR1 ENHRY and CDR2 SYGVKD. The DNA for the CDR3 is TGTGCCAGTAGACAGGGGGCGGACGAGCAGTACTTC. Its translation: CASRQGADEQYF.

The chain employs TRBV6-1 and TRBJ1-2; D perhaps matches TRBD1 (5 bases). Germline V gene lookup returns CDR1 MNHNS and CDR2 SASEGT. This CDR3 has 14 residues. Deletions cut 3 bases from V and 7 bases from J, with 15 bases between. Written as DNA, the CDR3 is TGTGCCAGCAGTGAGGAGGAGGGGATGGGTGGCTACACCTTC. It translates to CASSEEEGMGGYTF.

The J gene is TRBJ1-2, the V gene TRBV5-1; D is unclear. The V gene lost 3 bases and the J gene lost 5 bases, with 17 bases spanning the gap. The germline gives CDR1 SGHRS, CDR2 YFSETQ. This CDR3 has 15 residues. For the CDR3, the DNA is TGCGCCAGCAGCTACGACCCCGGGTCTCCATATGGCTACACCTTC. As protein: CASSYDPGSPYGYTF. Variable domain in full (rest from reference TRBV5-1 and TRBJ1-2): KAGVTQTPRYLIKTRGQQVTLSCSPISGHRSVSWYQQTPGQGLQFLFEYFSETQRNKGNFPGRFSGRQFSNSRSEMNVSTLELGDSALYLCASSYDPGSPYGYTFGSGTRLTVV.

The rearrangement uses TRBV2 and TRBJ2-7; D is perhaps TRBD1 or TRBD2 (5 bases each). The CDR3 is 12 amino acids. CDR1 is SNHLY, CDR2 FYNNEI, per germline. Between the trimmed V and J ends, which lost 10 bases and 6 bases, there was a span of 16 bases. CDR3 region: CATQRRGVEQYF. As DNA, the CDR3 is TGTGCCACTCAGCGACGGGGCGTCGAGCAGTACTTC.

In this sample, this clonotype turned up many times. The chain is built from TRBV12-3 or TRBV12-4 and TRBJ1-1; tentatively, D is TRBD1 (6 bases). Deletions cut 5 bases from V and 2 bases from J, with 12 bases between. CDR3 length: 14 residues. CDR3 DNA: TGTGCCAGCAGTAAAAAGGGGGGTAACACTGAAGCTTTCTTT. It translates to CASSKKGGNTEAFF.

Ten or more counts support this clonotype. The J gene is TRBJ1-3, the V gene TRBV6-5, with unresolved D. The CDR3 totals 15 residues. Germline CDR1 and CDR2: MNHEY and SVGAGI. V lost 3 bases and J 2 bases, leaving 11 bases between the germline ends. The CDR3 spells CASSYSRGTGNTIYF. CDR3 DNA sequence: TGTGCCAGCAGTTATTCGAGAGGGACTGGAAACACCATATATTTT.